The 26 T cell receptor beta chains listed next were all sequenced from one sample in a study of blood T cell repertoires in COVID-19 (TCRdb year 2020). Library generation was performed with the immunoSEQ multiplex PCR assay. The table was pulled from immuneACCESS by TCRdb, which kept in-frame rearrangements only. Such tables lose some clones; where checked, under half of the loss comes from unresolved V genes, and the rest has no known cause. In this sample the table shows hundreds of thousands of clones, 80% to 85% of which occur a single time. 15% to 20% of the sample rests with the top ten. The sequencing sample was made of peripheral blood. These receptors were taken from a man between 25 and 39 years old with active or convalescent COVID-19.

The rearrangement uses TRBV7-9 and TRBJ1-2; D unclear. Per the germline V gene, CDR1 is SEHNR and CDR2 is FQNEAQ (reference sequence). Between the trimmed V and J ends, which lost 4 bases and 7 bases, there was a span of 13 bases. The CDR3 contains 13 residues. CDR3 sequence (DNA): TGTGCCAGCAGCTCTTACCAGCGAGGTGGCTACACCTTC. This sequence encodes CASSSYQRGGYTF.

The chain uses TRBV9 and TRBJ2-5; TRBD1 agrees at 10 bases. Germline lookup yields CDR1 SGDLS and CDR2 YYNGEE. J was trimmed by 3 bases and V by 1 base; bases with no gene match: 6. CDR3 size: 16 residues. The chain's CDR3 is CASSVWDRGVEETQYF. CDR3 in DNA: TGTGCCAGCAGCGTATGGGACAGGGGTGTTGAAGAGACCCAGTACTTC.

The rearrangement joins TRBV20-1 to TRBJ2-7; D ambiguous. The CDR3 has 11 amino acids. CDR1 and CDR2 from the germline V gene are DFQATT and SNEGSKA (reference sequence). Trimming removed 3 bases at V and 6 bases at J, with 9 bases between. The CDR3 protein is CSASYASEQYF. The DNA of the CDR3 is TGCAGTGCTAGTTACGCGAGCGAGCAGTACTTC.

The rearrangement joins TRBV10-1 to TRBJ2-5, with 8 bases identical to TRBD1. The CDR3 totals 16 residues. V lost 2 bases and J lost 4; bases outside the gene matches: 9. Germline V gene sequence: CDR1 WNHNN, CDR2 SYGVQD (reference sequence). CDR3 sequence (DNA): TGCGCCAGCAGTGAGAGCCGGACAGGGCAGGTAGAGACCCAGTACTTC. This codes for CASSESRTGQVETQYF.

V gene TRBV30 combines with J gene TRBJ2-7; D gene unclear. CDR3 length: 13 residues. Germline V gives CDR1 GTSNPN, CDR2 SVGIG (reference sequence). Trimming took off 3 bases at V and 3 bases at J, with 12 bases between the two ends. Here the CDR3 DNA reads TGTGCCTGGAGACATGGTCACCTCTACGAGCAGTACTTC. It codes for CAWRHGHLYEQYF. The whole variable domain, remainder taken from reference TRBV30 and TRBJ2-7, is SQTIHQWPATLVQPVGSPLSLECTVEGTSNPNLYWYRQAAGRGLQLLFYSVGIGQISSEVPQNLSASRPQDRQFILSSKKLLLSDSGFYLCAWRHGHLYEQYFGPGTRLTVT.

This sequence joins TRBV2 and TRBJ2-5; 12 positions match TRBD2. Germline-derived CDR1 and CDR2 are SNHLY and FYNNEI. Trimming cost V 4 bases and J 5 bases; bases outside gene matches: 2. The CDR3 contains 14 residues. The CDR3 protein is CASSVTSGRETQYF. DNA of the CDR3: TGTGCCAGCAGTGTCACTAGCGGGAGGGAGACCCAGTACTTC.

This clone has only a few counts. V is TRBV3-1 (or the pseudogene TRBV3-2) and J is TRBJ1-5; the D gene is possibly TRBD1 (6 bases). The CDR3 is 15 amino acids. Deletions cut 6 bases from V and 6 bases from J, with 18 bases between. Germline CDR1 LGHDT, CDR2 YNNKEL (reference sequence). The CDR3 nucleotides read TGTGCCAGCAGACCGACAGGCAAAACGGGTCAGCCCCAGCATTTT. Residues: CASRPTGKTGQPQHF.

The chain uses TRBV28 and TRBJ1-2; TRBD1 might be the D (6 bases). The V gene lost 10 bases and the J gene lost 4 bases, with 13 bases spanning the gap. There are 12 residues in the CDR3. Germline V lookup: CDR1 MDHEN, CDR2 SYDVKM. Here the CDR3 DNA reads TGTGCCATTACGACAGGAATCTATGGCTACACCTTC. Protein: CAITTGIYGYTF.

Details on this clone: At the DNA level, this CDR3 is encoded by other sequences in the same sample as well. This chain connects TRBV9 to TRBJ1-3; D might be TRBD1 (5 bases). Germline-derived CDR1 and CDR2 are SGDLS and YYNGEE. The V and J ends lost 2 bases and 4 bases respectively, with 10 bases between them. The CDR3 is 14 amino acids. The CDR3 loop reads CASSVGRAGNTIYF. The CDR3 nucleotides are TGTGCCAGCAGCGTTGGCAGGGCCGGAAACACCATATATTTT. Using reference TRBV9 and TRBJ1-3 for the parts outside the CDR3, the full variable domain is DSGVTQTPKHLITATGQRVTLRCSPRSGDLSVYWYQQSLDQGLQFLIQYYNGEERAKGNILERFSAQQFPDLHSELNLSSLELGDSALYFCASSVGRAGNTIYFGEGSWLTVV.

V is TRBV4-3 and J is TRBJ1-2; the D is unclear. Trimming cost V 0 bases and J 4 bases, with 12 bases left between them. The V gene's germline CDR1 is LGHNA and CDR2 YSLEER. The CDR3 is 15 residues long. CDR3 nucleotide sequence: TGCGCCAGCAGCCAAGAGGTTTCAGTCAGCTATGGCTACACCTTC. This encodes CASSQEVSVSYGYTF.

The chain combines TRBV21-1 with TRBJ2-3; the table calls TRBD2, which could not be checked here. TRBV21-1 has pseudogene status. This CDR3 contains 17 residues. DNA for the CDR3: TGTGCCAGCAGCACGGGGACTAGCGGGGGGGGCACAGATACGCAGTATTTT. Translation gives CASSTGTSGGGTDTQYF.

The chain has TRBV11-2 and TRBJ2-1; 9 bases fit TRBD2. Germline trimming cut 5 bases from V and 8 bases from J; bases unmatched to any gene: 13. The CDR3 consists of 16 residues. From germline, CDR1 is SGHAT and CDR2 FQNNGV. CDR3 sequence reads: CASSPRAGGPWDEQFF. Here the CDR3 DNA reads TGTGCCAGCAGCCCCCGGGCGGGAGGGCCATGGGATGAGCAGTTCTTC.

The chain recombines TRBV19 with TRBJ2-7; 7 bases line up with TRBD2. J lost 3 bases, V lost 4 bases, and 3 bases had no gene match. Germline CDR1 is LNHDA and CDR2 is SQIVND (reference sequence). The CDR3 spans 13 residues. CDR3 in DNA: TGTGCCAGTAGTAGGGAGCGGGGCTACGAGCAGTACTTC. Its protein is CASSRERGYEQYF.

The genes are TRBV28 and TRBJ1-2; 10 nucleotides line up with TRBD1. The CDR3 has 16 amino acids. The V gene end was trimmed by 6 bases and the J gene end by 4 bases; junction bases not matched to a gene: 11. Looked up from germline, CDR1 is MDHEN and CDR2 is SYDVKM. The CDR3 here is CASSTAGQGVIYGYTF. The CDR3 DNA follows: TGTGCCAGCAGCACCGCCGGACAGGGGGTGATCTATGGCTACACCTTC.

The chain uses TRBV6-2 or TRBV6-3 and TRBJ1-1; no clear D gene. Germline lookup yields CDR1 MNHEY and CDR2 SVGEGT. Trimming removed 4 bases at V and 1 base at J, with 7 bases between. The CDR3 sequence is 13 residues long. This CDR3 reads CASSLTGNTEAFF. The CDR3 nucleotides are TGTGCCAGCAGTTTGACGGGGAACACTGAAGCTTTCTTT.

This clone appeared a few times. The genes are TRBV2 and TRBJ1-2, with TRBD1 identical over 8 bases. The V gene's germline CDR1 is SNHLY and CDR2 FYNNEI. V was pared by 3 bases and J by 4 bases, with 19 bases of the junction left unmatched. The CDR3 runs to 19 residues. This chain's CDR3 is CASSDLQGVIPPPVYGYTF. The CDR3 nucleotides are TGTGCCAGCAGTGACCTACAGGGGGTTATTCCCCCACCCGTCTATGGCTACACCTTC.

This clone was seen only a few times. The chain combines TRBV5-4 with TRBJ2-6, with D unclear. The V end lost 2 bases, the J end lost 4 bases, and 4 bases lay between the germline ends. The germline gives CDR1 SGHNT, CDR2 YYREEE (reference sequence). The CDR3 is made up of 13 amino acids. CDR3 amino acids: CASSLLGANVLTF. The CDR3 coding sequence is TGTGCCAGCAGCTTACTCGGGGCCAACGTCCTGACTTTC.

The genes are TRBV9 and TRBJ2-2, with TRBD1 matching over 9 bases. V was clipped by 0 bases and J by 6 bases; unmatched bases: 9. Germline values: CDR1 SGDLS, CDR2 YYNGEE. This CDR3 contains 17 residues. CDR3 DNA sequence: TGTGCCAGCAGCGTAGTTGGGACAGGGTGGGCCGCCGGGGAGCTGTTTTTT. It yields the protein CASSVVGTGWAAGELFF.

The chain's CDR3 is CASSSPSGASYEQYF. For the CDR3, the DNA is TGTGCCAGCAGTTCGCCTAGCGGGGCCTCCTACGAGCAGTACTTC. This chain uses TRBV6-5 with TRBJ2-7, with 9 bases fitting TRBD2. V was clipped by 4 bases and J by 0 bases; unmatched bases: 4. CDR1 is MNHEY and CDR2 is SVGAGI in the germline V gene. CDR3 length: 15 amino acids.

The CDR3 DNA reads TGTGCCTGGCAAGACACCTACAATGAGCAGTTCTTC. The encoded protein is CAWQDTYNEQFF. V usage is TRBV30 and J usage is TRBJ2-1; D uncertain. CDR3 length: 12 residues. Germline V CDR1 and CDR2: GTSNPN, SVGIG (reference sequence). V was trimmed by 5 bases and J by 2 bases, leaving 7 bases between them.

This clone came up once. The gene calls are TRBV4-3 and TRBJ1-1; D may be TRBD1 (5 bases). Germline V CDR1 and CDR2: LGHNA, YSLEER. With 1 base removed from V and 0 bases from J, the gap between germline ends came to 9 bases. This CDR3 comprises 15 residues. The CDR3 region is CASSQVWGVNTEAFF. The CDR3 DNA reads as TGCGCCAGCAGCCAAGTATGGGGGGTGAACACTGAAGCTTTCTTT.

The chain carries TRBV5-1 and TRBJ1-4; possibly TRBD1 for D (5 bases). Trimming removed 0 bases from V and 5 bases from J, with 11 bases in between. This CDR3 is built from 15 residues. Germline V CDR1 and CDR2: SGHRS, YFSETQ. The CDR3 DNA reads TGCGCCAGCAGCTTGGCAACAGGTCGAAATGAAAAACTGTTTTTT. Amino acid sequence: CASSLATGRNEKLFF.

This clone was seen just once. The chain joins TRBV28 to TRBJ1-5; TRBD1 matches 9 bases. Germline-derived CDR1 and CDR2 are MDHEN and SYDVKM. The J segment lost 6 bases and the V segment lost 7 bases, leaving 4 bases of the junction unmatched. CDR3 length equals 13 residues. CDR3 amino acids: CASITGGFQPQHF. DNA of the CDR3: TGTGCCAGCATTACAGGGGGCTTTCAGCCCCAGCATTTT.

The rearrangement joins TRBV7-2 to TRBJ1-2; 9 bases map to TRBD1. Losses at the gene ends were 5 bases for V and 3 bases for J; bases not matched to a gene: 10. This CDR3 region has 16 residues. Germline-derived CDR1 and CDR2 are SGHTA and FQGNSA. In nucleotides, the CDR3 is TGTGCCAGCAGCCCTAGTCGGGACAGGGTAGACTATGGCTACACCTTC. It is translated as CASSPSRDRVDYGYTF.

V usage is TRBV5-1 and J usage is TRBJ1-1; D uncertain. The germline CDR1 and CDR2 sequences are SGHRS and YFSETQ. V lost 5 bases and J 5 bases, leaving 13 bases between the germline ends. The CDR3 is 13 residues long. The CDR3 loop reads CASRVPYRTEAFF. Here the CDR3 DNA reads TGCGCCAGCAGAGTCCCCTATCGGACTGAAGCTTTCTTT.

The chain links TRBV18 to TRBJ2-7, with D perhaps matching TRBD1 (6 bases). This CDR3 has 15 residues. V dropped 6 bases and J dropped 0 bases, with 15 bases sitting between them. Germline V CDR1 and CDR2: KGHSH, LQKENI. The CDR3 coding sequence is TGTGCCAGCTCTCCTGGACAGATTGCCTCCTACGAGCAGTACTTC. Amino acid sequence: CASSPGQIASYEQYF.